These T cell receptor beta chains were read from a single sample in a study of T cell repertoires in cytomegalovirus infection. These receptors have no known antigen. TCRdb used MiXCR to reprocess the reads, holding one entry per CDR3 protein. Of 340,000 or so distinct CDR3 sequences in the sample, 25% were seen once. This sample comprised cultured PBMCs, obtained from culture after CMV antigen stimulation. These receptor sequences come from a human donor in good health (CMV status not recorded). Some clones in this sample may be carry-over from other donors' samples. Both conserved end residues are part of each CDR3. D genes are given only for firm matches. For some rows the clone size is stated as once, few or many, or as a class when expanded; others skip it.

J	D	size	V	DNA	CDR3
TRBJ1-4	-	few	TRBV5-6	TGTGCCAGCACCACGTGGGGATATTCCTACGATGAAAAACTGTTTTTT	CASTTWGYSYDEKLFF
TRBJ2-1	TRBD2	-	TRBV28	TGTGCCAGCAGTTGGGGACTAGCGGGAGAGTACTATGAGCAGTTCTTC	CASSWGLAGEYYEQFF
TRBJ1-2	-	-	TRBV29-1	TGCAGCGTCGAATCCTTTGGGGGGACCTATGGCTACACCTTC	CSVESFGGTYGYTF
TRBJ2-7	-	many	TRBV29-1	TGCAGCGTTGAAGCCCCCAGGGGAAGAGGCGAGCAGTACTTC	CSVEAPRGRGEQYF
TRBJ1-5	-	-	TRBV7-2	TGTGCCAGCAGCCAGTGGCCAGCTAGCAATCAGCCCCAGCATTTT	CASSQWPASNQPQHF
TRBJ2-6	-	-	TRBV20-1	TGCAGTGCTAGGGAGGGGGGCTCTGGGGCCAACGTCCTGACTTTC	CSAREGGSGANVLTF
TRBJ2-3	TRBD2	many	TRBV7-2	TGTGCCAGCAGCTCGGGACTAGGTGCAGATACGCAGTATTTT	CASSSGLGADTQYF
TRBJ1-2	-	few	TRBV7-9	TGTGCCAGCAGCTTAATGGCAGGCGATGGCTACACCTTC	CASSLMAGDGYTF
TRBJ1-1	-	-	TRBV7-9	TGTGCCAGCAGCTCCCCGGGGGGACGTAACACTGAAGCTTTCTTT	CASSSPGGRNTEAFF
TRBJ2-7	-	many	TRBV7-2	TGTGCCAGCAGCCCTTCGTCGACAGGTACCTACGAGCAGTACTTC	CASSPSSTGTYEQYF
TRBJ2-3	TRBD1	-	TRBV7-6	TGTGCCAGCAGCTTGCGGACAGGGAAGGATACGCAGTATTTT	CASSLRTGKDTQYF
TRBJ2-7	-	-	TRBV28	TGTGCCAGCAGTTTCTTCGGACGGACAACGTACGAGCAGTACTTC	CASSFFGRTTYEQYF
TRBJ2-3	-	-	TRBV7-9	TGTGCCAGCAGCTCCGACACCACCGAGGATACGCAGTATTTT	CASSSDTTEDTQYF
TRBJ2-1	TRBD2	-	TRBV6-5	TGTGCCAGCAGAAAGGACCCTCTAGCGGGAGACCTCTACAATGAGCAGTTCTTC	CASRKDPLAGDLYNEQFF
TRBJ2-3	-	-	TRBV12-3/TRBV12-4	TGTGCCAGCAGTTCACCCGACAGGCCGGCGGGAGATACGCAGTATTTT	CASSSPDRPAGDTQYF
TRBJ2-3	TRBD2	-	TRBV19	TGTGCCAGTAGTCCACGACTAGCGGAACAGTATTTT	CASSPRLAEQYF
TRBJ2-2	-	-	TRBV2	TGTGCCAGCAGTGAGGTCGGTGGAGGGGGTGCCGGGGAGCTGTTTTTT	CASSEVGGGGAGELFF
TRBJ2-1	TRBD2	-	TRBV12-3/TRBV12-4	TGTGCCAGCAGTTTAGGACTGGGGGGGGGCAATGAGCAGTTCTTC	CASSLGLGGGNEQFF
TRBJ2-5	-	many	TRBV28	TGTGCCAGCAGTTCCGCCGTTCGGGCCCAGTACTTC	CASSSAVRAQYF
TRBJ1-5	TRBD1	few	TRBV19	TGTGCCAGTAGTATAGGGACAGGGGGCAATCAGCCCCAGCATTTT	CASSIGTGGNQPQHF
TRBJ2-1	-	-	TRBV19	TGTGCCAGTAGTATTCGTGAGGGGCCCTACAATGAGCAGTTCTTC	CASSIREGPYNEQFF
TRBJ2-5	TRBD2	-	TRBV6-5	TGTGCCAGCAGTTACGGACAGCGGGAGGTTGAGACCCAGTACTTC	CASSYGQREVETQYF
TRBJ1-6	-	once	TRBV2	TGTGCCAGCAGCAAGGGGTGGGGGGCACAGTCACCCCTCCACTTT	CASSKGWGAQSPLHF
TRBJ1-5	TRBD1	-	TRBV4-1	TGCGCCAGCAGCCCCCACCGGGACAGGGGATTGCTAAGCAATCAGCCCCAGCATTTT	CASSPHRDRGLLSNQPQHF
TRBJ2-2	-	-	TRBV19	TGTGCCAGTAGTACGTACACCGGGGAGCTGTTTTTT	CASSTYTGELFF
TRBJ2-3	-	many	TRBV11-2	TGTGCCAGCAGCTTAGTTCAGAGCACAGATACGCAGTATTTT	CASSLVQSTDTQYF
TRBJ2-1	-	many	TRBV7-9	TGTGCCAGCAGCTTACCCCGTGACGGTAGCTCCTACAATGAGCAGTTCTTC	CASSLPRDGSSYNEQFF
TRBJ2-6	-	few	TRBV11-2	TGTGCCAGCTTGTTCACTGGGGCCAACGTCCTGACTTTC	CASLFTGANVLTF